Included here is one T cell receptor (beta chain) sequence, with context. The data originate from a study of blood T cell repertoires in COVID-19. Looking at the study overall: Before being deemed recovered, Cohort 3 donors had two negative PCRs, clearance, or symptom resolution. Some COVID-19 samples were acute and others convalescent; all came from the United States, Italy and Spain.

Using immunoSEQ multiplex PCR, the repertoire was profiled, and TCRdb retains in-frame clones only, with some absent. The sample has approximately 250,000 clones, around 89% seen once. Across about two dozen US areas, participants ranged in age from 18 to 89 years. Participant reports of clinical history set cohort assignment. The CDR3 covers 18 residues. Germline values: CDR1 MNHNS, CDR2 SASEGT. V lost 4 bases and J lost 0; bases outside the gene matches: 10. The sample taken for sequencing was PBMCs or T cells enriched from blood (not recorded which). The sequence was collected from a woman aged 55-70 years in a cohort exposed to, infected with or recovered from COVID-19 (not recorded which). The chain carries TRBV6-1 and TRBJ1-1, with 11 bases that match TRBD1. CDR3: CASSAAPGTGGMNTEAFF. For the CDR3, the DNA is TGTGCCAGCAGTGCTGCTCCCGGGACAGGGGGGATGAACACTGAAGCTTTCTTT.